The subject of this entry is one T cell receptor beta chain. In the original analysis: Reference gene primers were amplified, and this amplification served to estimate nucleated cell counts. Clones were sequenced by immunoSEQ multiplex PCR, and TCRdb holds only the in-frame ones, with some missing. The D gene and trimming were derived from the DNA, and the V and J assignments and clone size from that table. The table includes 200,000 to 250,000 clones, about 85% detected once. The record originates from a study of blood T cell repertoires in COVID-19. Turning to the study itself: Sources were T cells, B-cell-depleted T cells, or PBMCs; the material itself was cDNA or gDNA.

CDR1 MNHEY and CDR2 SVGEGT come from the germline V gene. Trimming removed 0 bases from V and 0 bases from J, with 19 bases in between. CDR3 length: 19 residues. This rearrangement joins TRBV6-2 or TRBV6-3 to TRBJ2-3; the D gene is possibly TRBD1 (5 bases). The clonotype originates from an elderly woman with active or convalescent COVID-19. The sequencing sample was made of peripheral blood. Here the CDR3 reads CASSYSFSSDRSSTDTQYF. The CDR3 nucleotides read TGTGCCAGCAGTTACTCTTTCTCGTCCGACAGATCTAGCACAGATACGCAGTATTTT.